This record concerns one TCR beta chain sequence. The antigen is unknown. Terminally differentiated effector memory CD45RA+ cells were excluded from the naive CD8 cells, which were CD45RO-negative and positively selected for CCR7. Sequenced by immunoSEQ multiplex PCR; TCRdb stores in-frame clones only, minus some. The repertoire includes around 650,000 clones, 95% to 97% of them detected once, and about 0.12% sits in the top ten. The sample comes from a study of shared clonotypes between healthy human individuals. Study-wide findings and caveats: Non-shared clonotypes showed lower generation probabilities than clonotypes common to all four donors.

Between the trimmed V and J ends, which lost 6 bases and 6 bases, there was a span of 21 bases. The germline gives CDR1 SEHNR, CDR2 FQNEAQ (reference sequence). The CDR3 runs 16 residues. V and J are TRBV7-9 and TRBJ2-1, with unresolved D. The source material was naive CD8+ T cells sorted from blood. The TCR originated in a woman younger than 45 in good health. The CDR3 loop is CASSPRLGRSGNEQFF. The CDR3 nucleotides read TGTGCCAGCAGTCCCCGGTTGGGCCGAAGTGGCAATGAGCAGTTCTTC.